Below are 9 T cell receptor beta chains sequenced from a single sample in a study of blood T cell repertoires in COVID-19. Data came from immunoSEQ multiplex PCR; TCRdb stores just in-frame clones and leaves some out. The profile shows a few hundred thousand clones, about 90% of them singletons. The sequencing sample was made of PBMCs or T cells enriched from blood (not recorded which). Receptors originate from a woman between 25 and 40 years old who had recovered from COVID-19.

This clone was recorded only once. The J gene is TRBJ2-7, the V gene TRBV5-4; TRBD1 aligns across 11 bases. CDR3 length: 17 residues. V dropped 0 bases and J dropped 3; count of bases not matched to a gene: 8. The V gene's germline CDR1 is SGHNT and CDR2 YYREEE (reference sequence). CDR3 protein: CASSLGGPGTGGYEQYF. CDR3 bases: TGTGCCAGCAGCTTGGGAGGGCCCGGGACAGGGGGCTACGAGCAGTACTTC.

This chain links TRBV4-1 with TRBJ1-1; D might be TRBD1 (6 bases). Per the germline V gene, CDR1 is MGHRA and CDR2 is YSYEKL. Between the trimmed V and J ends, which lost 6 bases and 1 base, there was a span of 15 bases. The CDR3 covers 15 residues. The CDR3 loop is CASRRRTDENTEAFF. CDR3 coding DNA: TGCGCCAGCAGACGACGGACAGACGAGAACACTGAAGCTTTCTTT.

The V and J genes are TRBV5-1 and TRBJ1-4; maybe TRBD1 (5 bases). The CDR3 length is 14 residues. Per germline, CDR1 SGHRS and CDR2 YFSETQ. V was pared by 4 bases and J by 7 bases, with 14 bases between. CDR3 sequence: CASSRGSGGEKLFF. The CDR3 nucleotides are TGCGCCAGCAGCCGGGGTTCCGGGGGTGAAAAACTGTTTTTT.

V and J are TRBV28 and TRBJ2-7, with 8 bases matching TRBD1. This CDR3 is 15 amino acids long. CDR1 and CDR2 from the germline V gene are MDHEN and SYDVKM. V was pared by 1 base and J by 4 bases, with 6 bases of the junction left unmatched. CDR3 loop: CASSLYQGASYEQYF. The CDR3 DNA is TGTGCCAGCAGTTTATATCAGGGGGCATCATACGAGCAGTACTTC.

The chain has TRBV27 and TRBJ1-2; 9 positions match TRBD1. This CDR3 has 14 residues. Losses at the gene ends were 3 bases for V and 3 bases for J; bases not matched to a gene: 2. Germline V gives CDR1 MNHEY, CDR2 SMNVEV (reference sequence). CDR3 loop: CASSLGQGDYGYTF. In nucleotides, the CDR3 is TGTGCCAGCAGTTTGGGACAGGGAGACTATGGCTACACCTTC.

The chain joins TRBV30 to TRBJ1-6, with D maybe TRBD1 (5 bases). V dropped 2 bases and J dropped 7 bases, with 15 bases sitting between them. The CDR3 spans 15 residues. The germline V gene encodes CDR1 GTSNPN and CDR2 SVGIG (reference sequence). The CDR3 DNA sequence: TGTGCCTGGAGTCGTCCAGGGCTGGGGAATTCACCCCTCCACTTT. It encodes CAWSRPGLGNSPLHF.

CDR3 loop: CAWRKRVSSYNSPLHF. The CDR3 DNA follows: TGTGCCTGGCGCAAGAGGGTTAGCTCCTATAATTCACCCCTCCACTTT. The chain combines TRBV30 with TRBJ1-6, with D uncertain. This CDR3 is built from 16 residues. Germline V gene data show CDR1 as GTSNPN and CDR2 as SVGIG (reference sequence). Trimming took off 5 bases at V and 0 bases at J, with 14 bases between the two ends.

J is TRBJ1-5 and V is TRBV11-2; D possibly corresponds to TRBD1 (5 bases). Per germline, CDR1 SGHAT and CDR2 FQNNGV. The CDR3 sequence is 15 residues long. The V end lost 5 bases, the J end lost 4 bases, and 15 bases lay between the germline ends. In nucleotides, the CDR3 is TGTGCCAGCAGCGCGTCGTCCGGGGGAAATCAGCCCCAGCATTTT. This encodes CASSASSGGNQPQHF.

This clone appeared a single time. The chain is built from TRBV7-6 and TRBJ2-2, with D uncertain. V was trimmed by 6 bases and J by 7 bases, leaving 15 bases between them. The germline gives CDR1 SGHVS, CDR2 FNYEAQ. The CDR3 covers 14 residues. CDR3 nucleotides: TGTGCCAGCAGAATTTACGTTAGTGACGGGGAGCTGTTTTTT. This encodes CASRIYVSDGELFF.